This T cell receptor beta chain appears in the sequencing data of a study of blood T cell repertoires in COVID-19 (TCRdb year 2020). A note on the overall study: Samples from collaborators originated in the United States, Italy and Spain and spanned both the acute and convalescent phases of COVID-19. The samples were drawn from two sources: the first 160 participants of the ongoing ImmuneRACE study, and 1,254 subjects contributed by 6 global collaborators. The repertoires were made available in a free public database intended to serve as a resource for research on the immune response to SARS-CoV-2. Where HLA class I and class II types were available, the types were taken from metadata supplied by the sample provider, not from assay-based typing. The prospective study material was composed of cDNA or gDNA derived from T cells, B-cell-depleted T cells, or PBMCs. The dataset comprised deeply sampled blood TCRbeta repertoires from subjects exposed to, actively infected with, or recovered from COVID-19. A de-identified subject ID, COVID-19 status, age in years and sex were almost always included in the sample metadata.

What the authors observed across the whole study: Clinical and demographic metadata were provided uncurated, with the amount varying by source and participant.

TCRbeta CDR3 regions were amplified from genomic DNA using the immunoSEQ Assay, a bias-controlled multiplex PCR. Per the original workflow: Nucleated cell counts per sample were estimated from amplification of reference gene primers within the assay. Sequence reads were collapsed and filtered to measure the absolute abundance of every unique TCRbeta CDR3 rearrangement. For each sample, productive Simpson clonality was calculated by taking the square root of Simpson's diversity index across productive rearrangements. The immuneACCESS repertoire file appears here via TCRdb, limited to in-frame rearrangements. These files lack a portion of the clones; in checked studies, under half of the deficit traces to unresolved V genes, and the cause of the others is not known. That table is the source of V, J and clone size, and D and trimming were worked out from the DNA. Counted in this sample were 200,000 to 300,000 clones; about 91% of them appeared once. The ten most abundant clones make up 2.6% of the sample.

This clone was seen more than once but under ten times. What this receptor recognizes is not known. One base away there is no much larger clone; base qualities are not given. In Seattle, one collaborating source enrolled patients while the infection was active and tracked those patients longitudinally over the course of disease. Each collaborating institution followed its own protocols to collect whole blood in K2EDTA tubes. For TCRbeta analysis, collaborator samples were shipped as frozen whole blood, as isolated PBMCs, or as DNA extracted from either sample type. The sequence was obtained from a young adult with COVID-19, enrolled during active disease. The sequenced sample was peripheral blood.

The nucleotides are TGTGCCAGCAGCCAATCAACGGGGACTTCGAAAGCTTTCTTT. Translated, this is CASSQSTGTSKAFF. This chain joins TRBV16 to TRBJ1-1; matching of 5 bases hints at TRBD1 as the D gene. The CDR3 measures 14 amino acids from cysteine to phenylalanine. Only the CDR3 portion is preserved as DNA: 42 bases, with reading frame beginning at the first base. The germline V gene yields KGHSY for CDR1 and FQNENV for CDR2. V lost 0 bases and J lost 9 bases; the stretch between them is 14 bases long.